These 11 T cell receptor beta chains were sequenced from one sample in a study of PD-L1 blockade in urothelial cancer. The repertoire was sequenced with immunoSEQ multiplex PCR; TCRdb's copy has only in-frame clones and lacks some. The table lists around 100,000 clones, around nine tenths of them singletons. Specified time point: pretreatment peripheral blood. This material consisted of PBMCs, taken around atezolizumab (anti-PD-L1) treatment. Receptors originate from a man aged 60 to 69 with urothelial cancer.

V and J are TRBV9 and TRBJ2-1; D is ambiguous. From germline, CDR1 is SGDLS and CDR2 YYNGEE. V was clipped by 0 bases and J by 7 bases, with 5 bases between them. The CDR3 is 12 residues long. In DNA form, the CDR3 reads TGTGCCAGCAGCGTAGCCGGGAATGAGCAGTTCTTC. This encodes CASSVAGNEQFF. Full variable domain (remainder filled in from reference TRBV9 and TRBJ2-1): DSGVTQTPKHLITATGQRVTLRCSPRSGDLSVYWYQQSLDQGLQFLIQYYNGEERAKGNILERFSAQQFPDLHSELNLSSLELGDSALYFCASSVAGNEQFFGPGTRLTVL.

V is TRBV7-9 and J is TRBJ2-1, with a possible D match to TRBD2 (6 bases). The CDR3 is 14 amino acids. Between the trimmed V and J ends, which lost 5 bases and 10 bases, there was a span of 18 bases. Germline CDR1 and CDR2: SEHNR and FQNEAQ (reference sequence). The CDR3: CASSLQSIAEEQFF. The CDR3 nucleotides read TGTGCCAGCAGCCTTCAATCTATAGCGGAGGAGCAGTTCTTC.

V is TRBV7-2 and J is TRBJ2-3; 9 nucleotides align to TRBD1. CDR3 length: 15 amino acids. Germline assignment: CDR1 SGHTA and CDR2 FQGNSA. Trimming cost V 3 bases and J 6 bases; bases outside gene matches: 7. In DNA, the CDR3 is TGTGCCAGCAGCTTTGTACGGGACAGGGCCGATACGCAGTATTTT. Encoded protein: CASSFVRDRADTQYF. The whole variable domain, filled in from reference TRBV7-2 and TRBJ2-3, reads GAGVSQSPSNKVTEKGKDVELRCDPISGHTALYWYRQSLGQGLEFLIYFQGNSAPDKSGLPSDRFSAERTGGSVSTLTIQRTQQEDSAVYLCASSFVRDRADTQYFGPGTRLTVL.

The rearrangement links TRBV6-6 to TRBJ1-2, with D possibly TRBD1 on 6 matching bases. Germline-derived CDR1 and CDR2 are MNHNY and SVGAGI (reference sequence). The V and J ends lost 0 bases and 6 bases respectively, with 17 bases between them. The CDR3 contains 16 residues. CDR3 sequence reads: CASSYSIGQGSNGYTF. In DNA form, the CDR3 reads TGTGCCAGCAGTTACTCGATTGGGCAGGGGTCCAATGGCTACACCTTC.

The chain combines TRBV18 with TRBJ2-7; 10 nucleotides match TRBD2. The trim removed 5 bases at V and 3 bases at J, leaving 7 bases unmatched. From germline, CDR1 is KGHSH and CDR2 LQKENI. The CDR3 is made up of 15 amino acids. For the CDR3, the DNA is TGTGCCAGCTCAGGGGATATAGCGGGGGGCTACGAGCAGTACTTC. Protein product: CASSGDIAGGYEQYF.

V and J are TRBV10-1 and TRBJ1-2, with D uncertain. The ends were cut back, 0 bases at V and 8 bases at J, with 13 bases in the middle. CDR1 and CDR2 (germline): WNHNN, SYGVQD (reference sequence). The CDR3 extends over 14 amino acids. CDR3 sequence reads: CASSESLIYSGYTF. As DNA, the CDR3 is TGCGCCAGCAGTGAGTCCCTAATATATTCCGGCTACACCTTC.

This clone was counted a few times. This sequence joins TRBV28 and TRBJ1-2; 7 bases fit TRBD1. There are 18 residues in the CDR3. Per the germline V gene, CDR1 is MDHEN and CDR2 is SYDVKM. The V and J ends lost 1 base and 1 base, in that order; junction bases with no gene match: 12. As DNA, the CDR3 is TGTGCCAGCAGTTTATCTTCGTATACGGGACAGATTAACTATGGCTACACCTTC. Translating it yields CASSLSSYTGQINYGYTF.

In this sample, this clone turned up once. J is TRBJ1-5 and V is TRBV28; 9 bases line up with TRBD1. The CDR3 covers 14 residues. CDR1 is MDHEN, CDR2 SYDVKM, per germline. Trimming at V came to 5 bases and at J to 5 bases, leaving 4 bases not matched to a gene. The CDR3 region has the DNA TGTGCCAGCAGTCCAGGGACAGGGTATCAGCCCCAGCATTTT. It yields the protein CASSPGTGYQPQHF. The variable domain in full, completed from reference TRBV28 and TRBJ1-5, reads DVKVTQSSRYLVKRTGEKVFLECVQDMDHENMFWYRQDPGLGLRLIYFSYDVKMKEKGDIPEGYSVSREKKERFSLILESASTNQTSMYLCASSPGTGYQPQHFGDGTRLSIL.

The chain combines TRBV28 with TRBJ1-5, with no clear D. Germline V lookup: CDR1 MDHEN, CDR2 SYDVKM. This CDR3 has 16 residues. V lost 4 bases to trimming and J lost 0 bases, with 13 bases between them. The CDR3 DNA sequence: TGTGCCAGCAGTTCTCTACGGTTTATTAGCAATCAGCCCCAGCATTTT. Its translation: CASSSLRFISNQPQHF. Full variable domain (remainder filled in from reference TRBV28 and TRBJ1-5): DVKVTQSSRYLVKRTGEKVFLECVQDMDHENMFWYRQDPGLGLRLIYFSYDVKMKEKGDIPEGYSVSREKKERFSLILESASTNQTSMYLCASSSLRFISNQPQHFGDGTRLSIL.

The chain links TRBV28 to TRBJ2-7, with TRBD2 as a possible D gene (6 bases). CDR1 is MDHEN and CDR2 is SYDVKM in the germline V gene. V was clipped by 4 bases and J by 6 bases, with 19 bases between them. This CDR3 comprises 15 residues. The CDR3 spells CASSSPPNRGTEQYF. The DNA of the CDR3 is TGTGCCAGCAGTTCCCCCCCGAACCGGGGGACCGAGCAGTACTTC.

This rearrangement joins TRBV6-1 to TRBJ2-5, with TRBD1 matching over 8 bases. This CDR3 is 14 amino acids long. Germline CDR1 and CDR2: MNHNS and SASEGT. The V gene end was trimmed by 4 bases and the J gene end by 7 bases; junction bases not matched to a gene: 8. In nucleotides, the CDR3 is TGTGCCAGCAGTGCGTCGACAGGGGTCGTGACCCAGTACTTC. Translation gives CASSASTGVVTQYF.